This TCR beta chain was sequenced in a study of T cell repertoires in aging, cancer and after chemotherapy. Study-level background: Over several months to years, re-sampled healthy donor repertoires clearly shared clones.

Rearranged V-D-J TRB sequences were amplified with a mixed TRB-A/B primer pool. MiXCR was run by TCRdb on the multiplex PCR reads, yielding one entry per CDR3 protein. This sample has nearly 11,000 distinct CDR3 sequences, with more than 35% found just once. In its sample, this clonotype was seen a few times. The antigen remains undetermined. This CDR3 is 15 amino acids long. Germline CDR1 SGHAT, CDR2 FQDESV (reference sequence). Trimming removed 2 bases from V and 0 bases from J, with 8 bases in between. Peripheral blood genomic DNA, not sorted cells or RNA, was the template. Study outcomes and limitations: Age-matched healthy donors had significantly more diverse, less clonal blood TCR repertoires than untreated cancer patients.

The chain has TRBV11-1 and TRBJ2-1; maybe TRBD2 (6 bases). The receptor was derived from a human donor in good health. The specimen was blood. The CDR3 nucleotides read TGTGCCAGCAGCTTACCGGAGGGCTCCTACAATGAGCAGTTCTTC. Its protein is CASSLPEGSYNEQFF. Filled out from reference TRBV11-1 and TRBJ2-1, the complete variable domain reads EAEVAQSPRYKITEKSQAVAFWCDPISGHATLYWYRQILGQGPELLVQFQDESVVDDSQLPKDRFSAERLKGVDSTLKIQPAELGDSAMYLCASSLPEGSYNEQFFGPGTRLTVL.